These T cell receptor beta chains were read from a single sample in a study of blood T cells in healthy people across ages. TCRdb redid the calling of the 5' RACE reads with MiXCR, one entry per CDR3 protein. The top ten clones hold 6.5% to 8.5% of a sample with 1.5 million to 2 million distinct CDR3 sequences, 28% of them seen once. Material for sequencing was blood. Source of these receptors: a woman aged 25-40 years in good health. CDR3s include the opening cysteine and the closing phenylalanine or tryptophan. D genes are given only for firm matches. Rows give clone size only sometimes, using once, few, many, or a class for an expanded clone.

v_gene: TRBV20-1
j_gene: TRBJ2-3
abundance: few
d_gene: NA
len: 15
CDR3nt: TGCAGTGCTAGCGCCACTCGGGGGGCGGAAGATACGCAGTATTTT
CDR3aa: CSASATRGAEDTQYF

v_gene: TRBV28
j_gene: TRBJ2-5
abundance: many
d_gene: TRBD1
len: 12
CDR3nt: TGTGCCATTTCGACAGGGTGGGAGACCCAGTACTTC
CDR3aa: CAISTGWETQYF

v_gene: TRBV6-1
j_gene: TRBJ2-7
abundance: NA
d_gene: NA
len: 15
CDR3nt: TGTGCCAGCAGCCCCGCCCGACGGGGATACAATGAGCAGTACTTC
CDR3aa: CASSPARRGYNEQYF

v_gene: TRBV30
j_gene: TRBJ2-2
abundance: few
d_gene: NA
len: 15
CDR3nt: TGTGCCTGGAGCGCTCCCCGCAGGGGTACCGGGGAGCTGTTTTTT
CDR3aa: CAWSAPRRGTGELFF

v_gene: TRBV12-5
j_gene: TRBJ2-7
abundance: NA
d_gene: NA
len: 11
CDR3nt: TGTGCTAGTGGTATCCCATACGAGCAGTACTTC
CDR3aa: CASGIPYEQYF

v_gene: TRBV11-1
j_gene: TRBJ2-1
abundance: few
d_gene: NA
len: 15
CDR3nt: TGTGCCAGCAGCTTAGTTTGGACAGCCTGCAATGAGCAGTTCTTC
CDR3aa: CASSLVWTACNEQFF

v_gene: TRBV28
j_gene: TRBJ1-1
abundance: NA
d_gene: NA
len: 14
CDR3nt: TGTGCCAGCAGTGACTCGGGCCGCCTCAGAGAAGCTTTCTTT
CDR3aa: CASSDSGRLREAFF

v_gene: TRBV6-1
j_gene: TRBJ2-1
abundance: few
d_gene: NA
len: 18
CDR3nt: TGTGCCAGCAGTGAAGCCAGACGCAACCGGGACCCCCACAATGAGCAGTTCTTC
CDR3aa: CASSEARRNRDPHNEQFF

v_gene: TRBV3-1
j_gene: TRBJ2-5
abundance: NA
d_gene: NA
len: 18
CDR3nt: TGTGCCAGCAGCCATGAAAAGGGGATGGGACTCGACGTCGGGACCCAGTACTTC
CDR3aa: CASSHEKGMGLDVGTQYF

v_gene: TRBV5-1
j_gene: TRBJ2-1
abundance: NA
d_gene: TRBD1
len: 16
CDR3nt: TGCGCCAGCAGCCCAACACCGGCCCAGGGGGTCAATGGGCAGTTCTTC
CDR3aa: CASSPTPAQGVNGQFF

v_gene: TRBV12-3/TRBV12-4
j_gene: TRBJ2-1
abundance: many
d_gene: TRBD1
len: 13
CDR3nt: TGTGCCACTACAGGGGCACTCTACAATGAGCAGTTCTTC
CDR3aa: CATTGALYNEQFF

v_gene: TRBV7-2
j_gene: TRBJ1-2
abundance: many
d_gene: NA
len: 14
CDR3nt: TGTGCCAGCAGCTTAGCGGGCGGAAGATATGGCTACACCTTC
CDR3aa: CASSLAGGRYGYTF

v_gene: TRBV14
j_gene: TRBJ2-7
abundance: few
d_gene: NA
len: 16
CDR3nt: TGTGCCAGCAGCCCCCAGACTGGGATCCCCTCCTACGAGCAGTACTTC
CDR3aa: CASSPQTGIPSYEQYF

v_gene: TRBV6-6
j_gene: TRBJ2-1
abundance: NA
d_gene: TRBD2
len: 15
CDR3nt: TGTGCCAGCTCCGGGACTAGCGGGAAGGACAATGAGCAGTTCTTC
CDR3aa: CASSGTSGKDNEQFF

v_gene: TRBV12-5
j_gene: TRBJ1-6
abundance: NA
d_gene: NA
len: 14
CDR3nt: TGTGCTAGCGCCATCCCTATGGAAGGATCACCCCTCCACTTT
CDR3aa: CASAIPMEGSPLHF

v_gene: TRBV3-1
j_gene: TRBJ2-7
abundance: NA
d_gene: NA
len: 14
CDR3nt: TGTGCCAGCAGCCAAGGAGTAGAAACGGCCGAGCAGTACTTC
CDR3aa: CASSQGVETAEQYF

v_gene: TRBV29-1
j_gene: TRBJ2-6
abundance: many
d_gene: NA
len: 14
CDR3nt: TGCAGCGTTGAGTCAGGGACTGGGGCCAACGTCCTGACTTTC
CDR3aa: CSVESGTGANVLTF

v_gene: TRBV18
j_gene: TRBJ2-5
abundance: many
d_gene: NA
len: 14
CDR3nt: TGCGCCAGCAGCCCGGGGCCTCTAGGCGAGACCCAGTACTTC
CDR3aa: CASSPGPLGETQYF

v_gene: TRBV7-9
j_gene: TRBJ2-4
abundance: NA
d_gene: TRBD1
len: 14
CDR3nt: TGTGCCAGCAGCTTCGGAGACAGGGAAAACATTCAGTACTTC
CDR3aa: CASSFGDRENIQYF

v_gene: TRBV12-3/TRBV12-4
j_gene: TRBJ2-1
abundance: few
d_gene: NA
len: 13
CDR3nt: TGTGCCAGCAGTTCCCTATCGCAGGACGAGCAGTTCTTC
CDR3aa: CASSSLSQDEQFF

v_gene: TRBV12-3/TRBV12-4
j_gene: TRBJ2-1
abundance: many
d_gene: TRBD2
len: 14
CDR3nt: TGTGCCAGCAGTTTGCGGGGGGCAGACAATGAGCAGTTCTTC
CDR3aa: CASSLRGADNEQFF

v_gene: TRBV7-2
j_gene: TRBJ2-4
abundance: once
d_gene: TRBD2
len: 15
CDR3nt: TGTGCCAGCAGCTTGAGCGGGGAGGTCATGAGGGAGCAGTACTTC
CDR3aa: CASSLSGEVMREQYF

v_gene: TRBV30
j_gene: TRBJ2-1
abundance: few
d_gene: TRBD1
len: 17
CDR3nt: TGTGCCTGGAGTGCAGGGATGACAGGGGGCGCGGGAAATGAGCAGTTCTTC
CDR3aa: CAWSAGMTGGAGNEQFF

v_gene: TRBV5-1
j_gene: TRBJ2-5
abundance: NA
d_gene: NA
len: 14
CDR3nt: TGCGCCAGCAAGCCCTGGCAGTCCCAAGAGACCCAGTACTTC
CDR3aa: CASKPWQSQETQYF

v_gene: TRBV11-3
j_gene: TRBJ2-1
abundance: NA
d_gene: NA
len: 14
CDR3nt: TGTGCCAGCAGCTTAGCTGGGAGCTTCAATGAGCAGTTCTTC
CDR3aa: CASSLAGSFNEQFF

v_gene: TRBV20-1
j_gene: TRBJ2-5
abundance: few
d_gene: NA
len: 13
CDR3nt: TGCAGTGCTGATAGTATCTCTAAAGAGACCCAGTACTTC
CDR3aa: CSADSISKETQYF

v_gene: TRBV20-1
j_gene: TRBJ1-2
abundance: NA
d_gene: TRBD1
len: 13
CDR3nt: TGCAGTGCGGAGGGGCAGGGGGTTGACGGCTACACCTTC
CDR3aa: CSAEGQGVDGYTF

v_gene: TRBV5-5
j_gene: TRBJ2-1
abundance: NA
d_gene: NA
len: 12
CDR3nt: TGTGCCAGCAGCTACGCCATCCAAGAGCAGTTCTTC
CDR3aa: CASSYAIQEQFF

v_gene: TRBV5-1
j_gene: TRBJ2-7
abundance: NA
d_gene: TRBD1
len: 16
CDR3nt: TGCGCCAGCGCGACCACAGGGGGGCTTAGCTCCTACGAGCAGTACTTC
CDR3aa: CASATTGGLSSYEQYF

v_gene: TRBV7-6
j_gene: TRBJ1-4
abundance: NA
d_gene: TRBD1
len: 15
CDR3nt: TGTGCCAGCACCCCATCCAGGGGGCCCAGGGAAAAACTGTTTTTT
CDR3aa: CASTPSRGPREKLFF

v_gene: TRBV4-1
j_gene: TRBJ2-7
abundance: NA
d_gene: TRBD1
len: 15
CDR3nt: TGCGCCAGCAGCCAACCAGGGACAGGGGCTTACGAGCAGTACTTC
CDR3aa: CASSQPGTGAYEQYF

v_gene: TRBV5-1
j_gene: TRBJ2-7
abundance: few
d_gene: NA
len: 12
CDR3nt: TGCGCCAGCACGTCGACCGGCTACGAGCAGTACTTC
CDR3aa: CASTSTGYEQYF

v_gene: TRBV12-3/TRBV12-4
j_gene: TRBJ2-7
abundance: NA
d_gene: NA
len: 15
CDR3nt: TGTGCCAGCAGTTTAGCCTCCGCTAATACCTACGAGCAGTACTTC
CDR3aa: CASSLASANTYEQYF

v_gene: TRBV29-1
j_gene: TRBJ1-1
abundance: few
d_gene: NA
len: 12
CDR3nt: TGCAGCGCGCTTGGGGACAATACTGAAGCTTTCTTT
CDR3aa: CSALGDNTEAFF

v_gene: TRBV7-9
j_gene: TRBJ2-1
abundance: many
d_gene: NA
len: 11
CDR3nt: TGTGCCAGCAGCTTAGCGGATGAGCAGTTCTTC
CDR3aa: CASSLADEQFF

v_gene: TRBV13
j_gene: TRBJ1-5
abundance: NA
d_gene: NA
len: 14
CDR3nt: TGTGCCAGCAGTTTGGGGGGGAGCTATCAGCCCCAGCATTTT
CDR3aa: CASSLGGSYQPQHF

v_gene: TRBV11-2
j_gene: TRBJ2-5
abundance: few
d_gene: TRBD1
len: 16
CDR3nt: TGTGCCAGCAGCCTCGGTATCGACAGGGGATGGGAGACCCAGTACTTC
CDR3aa: CASSLGIDRGWETQYF

v_gene: TRBV4-3
j_gene: TRBJ1-2
abundance: NA
d_gene: NA
len: 13
CDR3nt: TGCGCCAGCAGCCCCAGCCGGGGCCAAGCTCGGGCCTTC
CDR3aa: CASSPSRGQARAF

v_gene: TRBV12-3/TRBV12-4
j_gene: TRBJ2-1
abundance: many
d_gene: TRBD2
len: 15
CDR3nt: TGTGCCAGCAGTGCCAGCGGGGGGGGTTACAATGAGCAGTTCTTC
CDR3aa: CASSASGGGYNEQFF

v_gene: TRBV7-2
j_gene: TRBJ2-2
abundance: NA
d_gene: NA
len: 17
CDR3nt: TGTGCCAGCAGCTTAGGCCCCTCCCTAAAGGGGACCGGGGAGCTGTTTTTT
CDR3aa: CASSLGPSLKGTGELFF

v_gene: TRBV7-2
j_gene: TRBJ2-4
abundance: many
d_gene: NA
len: 14
CDR3nt: TGTGCCAGCAGCGGGGGCGGAGCGGGAAACATTCAGTACTTC
CDR3aa: CASSGGGAGNIQYF

v_gene: TRBV20-1
j_gene: TRBJ2-5
abundance: many
d_gene: TRBD2
len: 15
CDR3nt: TGCAGTGCGCCCCCGGCGACTAGCGACGGAGAGACCCAGTACTTC
CDR3aa: CSAPPATSDGETQYF

v_gene: TRBV29-1
j_gene: TRBJ2-7
abundance: many
d_gene: TRBD2
len: 13
CDR3nt: TGCAGCGTGTCCCGTAGCGGGGTGTACGAGCAGTACTTC
CDR3aa: CSVSRSGVYEQYF

v_gene: TRBV12-3/TRBV12-4
j_gene: TRBJ2-6
abundance: NA
d_gene: NA
len: 14
CDR3nt: TGTGCCAGCAGTTTGGGGGCTGGGGCCAACGTCCCGACTTTC
CDR3aa: CASSLGAGANVPTF

v_gene: TRBV6-2/TRBV6-3
j_gene: TRBJ2-2
abundance: NA
d_gene: TRBD2
len: 14
CDR3nt: TGTGCCAGCAGTACCCCTCGGGAGGCGGGGGAGCTGTTTTTT
CDR3aa: CASSTPREAGELFF

v_gene: TRBV3-1
j_gene: TRBJ1-4
abundance: NA
d_gene: NA
len: 13
CDR3nt: TGTGCCAGCAGCCAAGCCTCGGGTGAAAAACTGTTTTTT
CDR3aa: CASSQASGEKLFF

v_gene: TRBV10-3
j_gene: TRBJ2-3
abundance: NA
d_gene: TRBD2
len: 19
CDR3nt: TGTGCCATCAGGGCCGGACTAGCGGGCACGGGCTCCCGCACAGATACGCAGTATTTT
CDR3aa: CAIRAGLAGTGSRTDTQYF

v_gene: TRBV28
j_gene: TRBJ1-5
abundance: few
d_gene: NA
len: 15
CDR3nt: TGTGCCAGCAGTTTCGATCGGCATAGCAATCAGCCCCAGCATTTT
CDR3aa: CASSFDRHSNQPQHF

v_gene: TRBV14
j_gene: TRBJ2-5
abundance: NA
d_gene: TRBD1
len: 13
CDR3nt: TGTGCCAGCAGGAACAGGGGGGAAGAGACCCAGTACTTC
CDR3aa: CASRNRGEETQYF

v_gene: TRBV12-3/TRBV12-4
j_gene: TRBJ1-5
abundance: NA
d_gene: NA
len: 12
CDR3nt: TGTGCCAGCAACTTCGGCAATCAGCCCCAGCATTTT
CDR3aa: CASNFGNQPQHF

v_gene: TRBV20-1
j_gene: TRBJ1-1
abundance: NA
d_gene: NA
len: 10
CDR3nt: TGCAGTGGGGTAGGGTCTTGGGCTTTCTTT
CDR3aa: CSGVGSWAFF

v_gene: TRBV18
j_gene: TRBJ1-1
abundance: NA
d_gene: NA
len: 16
CDR3nt: TGTGCCAGCTCACCACTAACCCGTGGTGAGAACACTGAAGCTTTCTTT
CDR3aa: CASSPLTRGENTEAFF